This T cell receptor beta chain is from a study of T-cell memory formation after mild COVID-19. 5'RACE primed from the constant segment yielded TCR alpha and TCR beta cDNA libraries bearing sample barcodes and UMIs. Via MiXCR, TCRdb re-called the 5' RACE reads, giving one row per CDR3 protein. The sample carries about 35,000 distinct CDR3 sequences, around 20% recorded once. V shed 6 bases and J shed 5 bases, with 5 bases lying between them. The CDR3 covers 11 residues. Per germline, CDR1 MNHEY and CDR2 SVGAGI. On this clonotype itself: No antigen is known for it.

Findings of the study overall: Some responding clones appeared in pre-infection memory, suggesting cross-reactive memory joined.

The chain uses TRBV6-5 and TRBJ2-1; D not resolved. The source of this sequence is an adult who had mild COVID-19 (a few samples of this study predate the infection). Cell type and time point are not known. The sequenced sample consisted of PBMCs or a T cell subset sorted from them (not recorded which). The CDR3: CASSPNNEQFF. In DNA, the CDR3 is TGTGCCAGCAGCCCTAACAATGAGCAGTTCTTC.